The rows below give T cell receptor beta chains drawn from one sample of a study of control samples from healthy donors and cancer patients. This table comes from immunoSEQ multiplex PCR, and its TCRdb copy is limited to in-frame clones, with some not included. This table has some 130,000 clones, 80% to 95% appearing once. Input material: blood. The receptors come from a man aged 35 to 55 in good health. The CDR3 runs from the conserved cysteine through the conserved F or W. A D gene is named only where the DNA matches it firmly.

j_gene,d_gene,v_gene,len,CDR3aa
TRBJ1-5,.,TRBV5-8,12,CASSGSDQPQHF
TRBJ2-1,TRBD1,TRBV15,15,CATSGGQGRDNEQFF
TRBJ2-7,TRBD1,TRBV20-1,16,CSASKGQGMRSYEQYF
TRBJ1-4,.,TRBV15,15,CATSRDRHVGEKLFF
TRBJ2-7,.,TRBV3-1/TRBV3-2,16,CASSQVGNSPTSEQYF
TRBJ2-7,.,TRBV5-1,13,CASSGGGFYEQYF
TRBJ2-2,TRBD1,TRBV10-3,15,CAIRPGQGYTGELFF
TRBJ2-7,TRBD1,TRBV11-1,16,CASSQEPGQGYYEQYF
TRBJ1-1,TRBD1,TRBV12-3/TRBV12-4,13,CASSFRTGAEAFF
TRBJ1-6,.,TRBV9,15,CASSPRGENNSPLHF
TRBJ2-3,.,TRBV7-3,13,CASSLTGADTQYF
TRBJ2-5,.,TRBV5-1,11,CASSLQETQYF
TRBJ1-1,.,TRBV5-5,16,CASSRSGAHDDTEAFF
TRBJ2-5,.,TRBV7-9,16,CASSQLGGSTQETQYF
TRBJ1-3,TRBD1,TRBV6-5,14,CASQQGNSGNTIYF
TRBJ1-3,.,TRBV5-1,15,CASSSGGGSGNTIYF
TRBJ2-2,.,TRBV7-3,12,CATSGGTGELFF
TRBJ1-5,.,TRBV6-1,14,CASSEAGRGQPQHF
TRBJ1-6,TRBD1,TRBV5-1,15,CASSWTGKGNSPLHF
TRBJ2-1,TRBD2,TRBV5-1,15,CASSKLAGGYNEQFF
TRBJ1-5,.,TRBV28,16,CASSTGGGRGQQPQHF
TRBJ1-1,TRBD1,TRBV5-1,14,CASSRQGDDTEAFF
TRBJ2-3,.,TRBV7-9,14,CASSLAGGTDTQYF
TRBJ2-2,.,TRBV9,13,CASSPRVPGELFF
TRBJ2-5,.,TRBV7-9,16,CASSLGVGGPEETQYF
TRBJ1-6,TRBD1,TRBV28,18,CASSSILTGGVHNSPLHF
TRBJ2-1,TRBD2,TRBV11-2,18,CASSFDGTSGGASNEQFF
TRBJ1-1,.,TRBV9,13,CASSHDGGTEAFF
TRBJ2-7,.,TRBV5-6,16,CASRAPGVGAVYEQYF
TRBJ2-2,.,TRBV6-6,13,CASRHVSTGELFF
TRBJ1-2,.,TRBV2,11,CASSLLFGYTF
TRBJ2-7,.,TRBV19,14,CASSTRPGSYEQYF